This T cell receptor beta chain was sequenced during a study of metastatic and nonmetastatic thyroid tumors. This clone has ten or more counts. Germline values: CDR1 LNHDA, CDR2 SQIVND (reference sequence). There are 14 residues in the CDR3. J gave up 4 bases and V 6 bases, and 0 bases lay outside the gene matches. With MiXCR, TCRdb called clones anew from the PCR reads. Among about 41,000 clones listed, 20% to 25% were seen once. Ahead of thyroid surgery, no patient had received treatment of any kind. The sequencing sample was made of tumor tissue. The receptor's source is a female donor with papillary thyroid cancer or a benign thyroid nodule (not recorded which). Some clones in this sample may be carry-over from other donors' samples. This chain joins TRBV19 and TRBJ2-3; 14 bases line up with TRBD2. CDR3 DNA sequence: TGTGCCAGTAGGGGACTAGCGGGGGCAGATACGCAGTATTTT. This codes for CASRGLAGADTQYF.